This T cell receptor beta chain was recovered during a study of cytomegalovirus exposure and HLA in healthy donors. Germline CDR1 and CDR2: LNHDA and SQIVND (reference sequence). The CDR3 totals 16 residues. Between the trimmed V and J ends, which lost 5 bases and 1 base, there was a span of 17 bases. The PCR had 60 Vbeta and 13 Jbeta primers. Only in-frame clones appear in the TCRdb table, and some are missing; sequencing was by immunoSEQ multiplex PCR. The data hold some 44,000 clones, with about nine tenths observed a single time. Sequencing input: PBMCs. The source of this sequence is a middle-aged woman in good health and CMV-seropositive. The chain is built from TRBV19 and TRBJ1-1; TRBD1 might be the D (6 bases). This chain's CDR3 is CASSLNNRERNTEAFF. Here the CDR3 DNA reads TGTGCCAGTAGTTTAAATAACAGGGAGCGGAACACTGAAGCTTTCTTT.